At least ten counts were recorded for the clone carrying this T cell receptor beta chain. There are 14 residues in the CDR3. The germline V gene has CDR1 MGHRA and CDR2 YSYEKL. The V and J ends lost 8 bases and 6 bases respectively, with 19 bases between them. TCRdb itself ran the 5' RACE reads through MiXCR, one entry per CDR3 protein. The table lists roughly 1.6 million distinct CDR3 sequences, around 33% of them singletons. The sample comes from a study of identical twins. The clonotype originates from a newborn girl in good health. Sequencing was carried out using cord blood. The V call is TRBV4-1, the J call TRBJ1-2; no clear D gene. The CDR3 reads CASSLTDLPNGYTF. CDR3 bases: TGCGCCAGCTCCCTTACGGACCTCCCCAATGGCTACACCTTC.